Below are 3 T cell receptor beta chains sequenced from a single sample in a study of blood T cell repertoires in COVID-19. TCRdb's table, derived via immunoSEQ multiplex PCR, lists solely in-frame clones and lacks some. This table has fewer than 150,000 clones, over 75% appearing once. The sequencing input was PBMCs or T cells enriched from blood (not recorded which). The origin of the receptors is a man over 45 in a cohort exposed to, infected with or recovered from COVID-19 (not recorded which).

The J gene is TRBJ2-1, the V gene TRBV24-1; 14 nucleotides align to TRBD2. Germline values: CDR1 KGHDR, CDR2 SFDVKD. This CDR3 has 15 amino acids. After removal of 5 bases from V and 7 bases from J, the junction contained 3 bases not matched to a gene. CDR3 DNA: TGTGCCACCAGTGCCGGGACTAGCGGGGGTAATGAGCAGTTCTTC. As protein: CATSAGTSGGNEQFF.

The rearrangement joins TRBV5-6 to TRBJ2-7; 10 bases fit TRBD2. This CDR3 has 15 residues. Unmatched junction bases numbered 8, after V lost 2 bases and J lost 6 bases. Germline values: CDR1 SGHDT, CDR2 YYEEEE. The CDR3 DNA sequence: TGTGCCAGCAGCTTCCCTAGCGGGGGCCCCGGCGAGCAGTACTTC. It yields the protein CASSFPSGGPGEQYF.

V usage is TRBV7-9 and J usage is TRBJ1-2; D gene unclear. The CDR3 covers 13 residues. V lost 4 bases to trimming and J lost 8 bases, with 14 bases between them. Looked up from germline, CDR1 is SEHNR and CDR2 is FQNEAQ (reference sequence). DNA of the CDR3: TGTGCCAGCAGCTCCCTCGGAGGCGTCGGCTACACCTTC. Protein: CASSSLGGVGYTF. Filled out from reference TRBV7-9 and TRBJ1-2, the complete variable domain reads DTGVSQNPRHKITKRGQNVTFRCDPISEHNRLYWYRQTLGQGPEFLTYFQNEAQLEKSRLLSDRFSAERPKGSFSTLEIQRTEQGDSAMYLCASSSLGGVGYTFGSGTRLTVV.